The 10 T cell receptor beta chains in this list originate from one sample, sequenced in a study of molecular identifiers for immune sequencing clone quantification. One entry per CDR3 protein results from TCRdb running MiXCR on the PCR reads. The sample carries some 94,000 distinct CDR3 sequences, 20% to 25% recorded once. Source material: naive CD8+ T cells from blood, with Jurkat cell RNA spiked in. Regarding subset: FACS-sorted CD8+CD4-CCR7+CD45RA+ naive T cells. The source is a human donor in good health. Some libraries in this study had Jurkat cell RNA spiked in.

On this clonotype itself: A much more abundant neighbour one base away suggests this may be a read error. The chain joins TRBV15 to TRBJ2-3; D is undetermined. V was shortened by 2 bases and J by 1 base, with 10 bases between the two germline ends. This CDR3 has 15 amino acids. Germline V gene sequence: CDR1 LNHNV, CDR2 YYDKDF (reference sequence). In DNA, the CDR3 is TGTGCCACCAGCAGACTTCCCGAGGGCACAGATACGCAGTATTTT. Protein product: CATSRLPEGTDTQYF.

Comments on this clonotype: This could be a read error, since a much larger clone is one nucleotide away. The V call is TRBV6-6, the J call TRBJ1-1, with D uncertain. The CDR3 contains 11 residues. Germline values: CDR1 MNHNY, CDR2 SVGAGI (reference sequence). The CDR3 DNA follows: TGTGCCAGCAGTGGCAACACTGAAGCTTTGTTT. Translation gives CASSGNTEALF.

The CDR3 region has the DNA TGCGCCAGCAGCCAGGAAGAGGGAGATGAGCAGTTCTTC. It encodes CASSQEEGDEQFF. The V gene is TRBV4-1, the J gene TRBJ2-1; D might be TRBD2 (5 bases). CDR1 is MGHRA and CDR2 is YSYEKL in the germline V gene. This CDR3 is 13 amino acids long. Trimming removed 3 bases from V and 8 bases from J, with 11 bases in between.

This clonotype was picked up a small number of times. The chain links TRBV20-1 to TRBJ2-7; D not certain. Germline CDR1 is DFQATT and CDR2 is SNEGSKA (reference sequence). With 1 base removed from V and 7 bases from J, the gap between germline ends came to 11 bases. The CDR3 covers 12 residues. The CDR3 DNA follows: TGCAGTGCTAGAGGAATAGACCTAGAGCAGTACTTC. It is translated as CSARGIDLEQYF.

This clonotype was detected ten times or more. The CDR3 sequence: CASSRTGQGSGEQYF. The CDR3 DNA reads TGCGCCAGCAGCCGGACTGGACAGGGCTCTGGTGAGCAGTACTTC. This rearrangement joins TRBV4-1 to TRBJ2-7, with 8 bases identical to TRBD1. After removal of 4 bases from V and 7 bases from J, the junction contained 12 bases not matched to a gene. CDR1 and CDR2 (germline): MGHRA, YSYEKL. The CDR3 consists of 15 residues.

This clonotype was seen once. A read error is possible here, since a much larger clone lies one base away. Since the CDR3 does not end with the conserved phenylalanine or tryptophan, this likely comes from a read error. The CDR3 DNA follows: TGTGCCAGCAGTTTCTCGGGGGAGTTCTACGAGCAGTACTAC. It is translated as CASSFSGEFYEQYY. The V and J genes are TRBV6-5 and TRBJ2-7; maybe TRBD2 (6 bases). In germline, CDR1 is MNHEY, CDR2 SVGAGI. Trimming stripped 4 bases from V and 3 bases from J, with 13 bases between. CDR3 length equals 14 residues.

At least ten counts were recorded for this clonotype. The chain is built from TRBV12-3 or TRBV12-4 and TRBJ2-3, with a weak D call TRBD1 (10 bases). Trimming took off 3 bases at V and 11 bases at J, with 21 bases between the two ends. The CDR3 is 15 residues long. The CDR3 protein is CASSFGSSGTGVQYF. CDR3 in DNA: TGTGCCAGCAGTTTCGGGTCTAGCGGGACAGGGGTGCAGTATTTT.

The chain is built from TRBV6-6 and TRBJ1-1, with D hard to call. Between the trimmed V and J ends, which lost 9 bases and 6 bases, there was a span of 11 bases. This CDR3 is built from 11 residues. Germline-derived CDR1 and CDR2 are MNHNY and SVGAGI (reference sequence). This chain's CDR3 is CASRSGPEAFF. CDR3 nucleotides: TGTGCCAGTCGGTCCGGACCTGAAGCTTTCTTT.

The chain carries TRBV4-3 and TRBJ2-7; D gene uncertain. The CDR3 is 13 residues long. The germline V gene has CDR1 LGHNA and CDR2 YSLEER. V lost 0 bases to trimming and J lost 5 bases, with 8 bases between them. The CDR3 sequence: CASSQDRGNEQYF. The CDR3 region has the DNA TGCGCCAGCAGCCAAGATCGCGGTAACGAGCAGTACTTC.

This clonotype was seen only a few times. CDR3 nucleotide sequence: TGCGCCAGCAGCCAAGATGTGTCAGGGCGCGGGGACACTGAAGCTTTCTTT. As protein: CASSQDVSGRGDTEAFF. The chain has TRBV4-3 and TRBJ1-1; D might be TRBD1 (5 bases). Trimming left V 0 bases short and J 3 bases short, with 17 bases between. CDR3 size: 17 residues. Germline V gene sequence: CDR1 LGHNA, CDR2 YSLEER.